The source of this T cell receptor beta chain is a study of response to subunit inactivated influenza vaccine. Study-wide results and limits: Few new T cells, the authors suggested, are recruited by each seasonal influenza vaccination.

In this sample, this clonotype turned up a few times. Its target is not known. From the RT-PCR reads, TCRdb called clonotypes with MiXCR, one entry per CDR3 protein. The repertoire holds a few hundred thousand distinct CDR3 sequences, 14% seen once, with 11% in the top ten. Germline V gene lookup returns CDR1 MNHEY and CDR2 SVGAGI. V lost 0 bases and J 2 bases, leaving 14 bases between the germline ends. This CDR3 comprises 16 residues. This TCR came from a man between 45 and 60 years old who received an inactivated influenza vaccine. The source material was PBMCs from blood, sampled 11 to 12 days after vaccination. The V and J genes are TRBV6-5 and TRBJ2-7; tentative D call: TRBD2 (6 bases). CDR3 protein: CASSYSGGPRTYEQYF. CDR3 bases: TGTGCCAGCAGTTACTCGGGGGGTCCCCGTACCTACGAGCAGTACTTC.